Each of the 30 T cell receptor beta chains below was sequenced from the same sample in a study of glioma-infiltrating T cells. Amplification of TCR alpha and beta CDR3 regions from RNA used iRepertoire nested multiplex PCR. TCRdb reprocessed the multiplex PCR reads with MiXCR, giving one entry per CDR3 protein. This table holds around 350,000 distinct CDR3 sequences, roughly two fifths found once. Sequenced sample: glioma tissue, nonneoplastic brain tissue, or PBMCs (not recorded which). These receptor sequences come from a human donor with low-grade glioma or glioblastoma, undergoing nonglioma brain surgery, or in good health (not recorded which).

This chain connects TRBV6-6 to TRBJ2-5; 7 nucleotides align to TRBD2. V lost 4 bases, J lost 7 bases, and 3 bases stayed unmatched. The CDR3 is 12 residues long. The germline V gene has CDR1 MNHNY and CDR2 SVGAGI (reference sequence). The CDR3 loop is CASSWGGGTQYF. CDR3 bases: TGTGCCAGCAGTTGGGGGGGGGGGACCCAGTACTTC.

Comment on this clonotype: One junction end disagrees with the germline gene, perhaps due to a read error. The chain recombines TRBV28 with TRBJ2-7; D gene unclear. Looked up from germline, CDR1 is MDHEN and CDR2 is SYDVKM. The CDR3 is 13 residues long. CDR3 in DNA: TGTGCCAGCAGTGGCGTGGGCTCCTACGGGCAGTACTTC. Amino acids: CASSGVGSYGQYF.

This clonotype was seen more than once but under ten times. The chain employs TRBV7-9 and TRBJ2-5; D is unclear. Deletions cut 5 bases from V and 2 bases from J, with 15 bases between. Germline lookup yields CDR1 SEHNR and CDR2 FQNEAQ (reference sequence). This CDR3 has 15 amino acids. The CDR3 coding sequence is TGTGCCAGCAGCCCCCCCGGCAGCCCTCAAGAGACCCAGTACTTC. Amino acid sequence: CASSPPGSPQETQYF.

This clonotype was detected only a few times. This sequence joins TRBV18 and TRBJ2-2; D is undetermined. This CDR3 spans 18 amino acids. Germline V gene data show CDR1 as KGHSH and CDR2 as LQKENI. Trimming removed 5 bases at V and 2 bases at J, with 21 bases between. The CDR3 here is CASSLTYEDGHNTGELFF. The CDR3 bases are TGTGCCAGCTCATTAACTTACGAGGACGGCCACAACACCGGGGAGCTGTTTTTT.

This clonotype has more than one count but fewer than ten. The J gene is TRBJ2-7, the V gene TRBV7-2; a possible D gene is TRBD2 (6 bases). Deletions cut 1 base from V and 4 bases from J, with 14 bases between. This CDR3 contains 15 residues. Germline V gives CDR1 SGHTA, CDR2 FQGNSA. CDR3 DNA sequence: TGTGCCAGCAGCTTAGAGGAGGGGCGCTGGTACGAGCAGTACTTC. Protein: CASSLEEGRWYEQYF.

This clonotype has a single count. A much bigger clone sits one base away, suggesting this may be a read error. The gene calls are TRBV6-1 and TRBJ2-4, with D perhaps TRBD2 (6 bases). From germline, CDR1 is MNHNS and CDR2 SASEGT. CDR3 length: 16 residues. The CDR3 DNA follows: TGTGCCAGCAGTAGCCCGACTGTACTAGCCAAAAGCATTCAGTACTTC. Amino acid sequence: CASSSPTVLAKSIQYF.

Concerning this clonotype itself: Compared with germline, one end of the junction differs, possibly owing to a read error. The rearrangement uses TRBV7-2 and TRBJ2-5; D unclear. From germline, CDR1 is SGHTA and CDR2 FQGNSA. The CDR3 sequence is 13 residues long. This chain's CDR3 is CASSFRAVETKYF. CDR3 DNA sequence: TGTGCCAGCAGCTTTCGAGCCGTGGAGACCAAGTACTTC.

Regarding this clonotype: The germline gene is not matched at one end of the junction; a read error may be the cause. V is TRBV6-1 and J is TRBJ1-3; D gene unclear. Germline CDR1 reads MNHNS; CDR2 reads SASEGT. There are 13 residues in the CDR3. CDR3 protein: CASRMKGGNTIYF. The CDR3 DNA is TGTGCCAGCAGGATGAAAGGTGGAAACACGATATATTTT.

About this clonotype itself: This may be a read error, as it is one base from a much larger clone. The J gene is TRBJ2-1, the V gene TRBV28, with TRBD1 matching over 7 bases. This CDR3 is 13 amino acids long. V was pared by 6 bases and J by 5 bases, with 4 bases of the junction left unmatched. Germline-derived CDR1 and CDR2 are MDHEN and SYDVKM. CDR3 sequence reads: CASRRGQHNEQFF. CDR3 nucleotides: TGTGCCAGCAGGAGGGGACAGCACAATGAGCAGTTCTTC.

This clonotype came up many times. The V gene is TRBV6-2 or TRBV6-3, the J gene TRBJ2-7; D unresolved. Deletions cut 5 bases from V and 3 bases from J, with 11 bases between. The CDR3 sequence is 13 residues long. CDR1 and CDR2 from the germline V gene are MNHEY and SVGEGT. CDR3 sequence reads: CASSPGRIYEQYF. The DNA for the CDR3 is TGTGCCAGCAGTCCCGGGCGCATCTACGAGCAGTACTTC.

A few counts support this clonotype. The J gene is TRBJ2-1, the V gene TRBV24-1, with D perhaps TRBD1 (6 bases). Germline V gene lookup returns CDR1 KGHDR and CDR2 SFDVKD. Between the trimmed V and J ends, which lost 3 bases and 4 bases, there was a span of 12 bases. The CDR3 runs to 15 residues. The CDR3 reads CATSDNIGQYNEQFF. Here the CDR3 DNA reads TGTGCCACCAGTGATAATATTGGACAGTACAATGAGCAGTTCTTC.

In the case of this clonotype: A much larger clone sits a single nucleotide away, making a read error possible. J is TRBJ2-7 and V is TRBV25-1, with D perhaps assigned TRBD1 or TRBD2 (5 bases each). Trimming took 3 bases from V and 0 from J, leaving 9 bases between them. CDR1 and CDR2 from the germline V gene are MGHDK and SYGVNS. This CDR3 spans 14 amino acids. The chain's CDR3 is CASSDSGASYEQYF. CDR3 coding DNA: TGTGCCAGCAGTGATTCCGGGGCCTCCTACGAGCAGTACTTC.

This clonotype was counted between two and nine times. The V gene is TRBV19, the J gene TRBJ2-7; D might be TRBD1 or TRBD2, each matching 5 bases. Between the trimmed V and J ends, which lost 3 bases and 6 bases, there was a span of 12 bases. From germline, CDR1 is LNHDA and CDR2 SQIVND (reference sequence). CDR3 length equals 13 residues. The CDR3, as DNA: TGTGCCAGTAGTATGAGTGAGGGGAGCGAGCAGTACTTC. Translating it yields CASSMSEGSEQYF. The full variable domain, completed using reference TRBV19 and TRBJ2-7, is DGGITQSPKYLFRKEGQNVTLSCEQNLNHDAMYWYRQDPGQGLRLIYYSQIVNDFQKGDIAEGYSVSREKKESFPLTVTSAQKNPTAFYLCASSMSEGSEQYFGPGTRLTVT.

In this sample, this clonotype turned up once. The V call is TRBV19, the J call TRBJ2-2; 7 bases fit TRBD1. Looked up from germline, CDR1 is LNHDA and CDR2 is SQIVND (reference sequence). CDR3 length: 16 amino acids. V lost 3 bases and J lost 4; bases outside the gene matches: 8. The DNA of the CDR3 is TGTGCCAGTAGTATCGAGGGACAGATCGGCACCGGGGAGCTGTTTTTT. Translation: CASSIEGQIGTGELFF.

This clonotype was seen many times. V usage is TRBV6-1 and J usage is TRBJ2-7; perhaps TRBD1 as D (6 bases). The ends were cut back, 3 bases at V and 0 bases at J, with 21 bases in the middle. The length of the CDR3 is 18 residues. The germline V gene encodes CDR1 MNHNS and CDR2 SASEGT. The CDR3 coding sequence is TGTGCCAGCAGTGATTTGGGGGCCTCTAGCTGGTTCTCCTACGAGCAGTACTTC. Its translation is CASSDLGASSWFSYEQYF.

About this clonotype itself: This may come from a read error, since a much larger clone is one base off. The chain employs TRBV27 and TRBJ1-6; possibly TRBD1 for D (6 bases). V was shortened by 8 bases and J by 9 bases, with 20 bases between the two germline ends. Germline V CDR1 and CDR2: MNHEY, SMNVEV (reference sequence). The CDR3 runs to 15 residues. CDR3 loop: CASGKGHSVGSPLHF. The CDR3 DNA sequence: TGTGCCAGCGGGAAGGGACATTCCGTTGGTTCACCCCTCCACTTT.

The chain joins TRBV10-3 to TRBJ2-7, with 10 nucleotides matching TRBD1. CDR1 and CDR2 (germline): ENHRY, SYGVKD. The CDR3 has 15 amino acids. The V gene end was trimmed by 4 bases and the J gene end by 1 base; junction bases not matched to a gene: 4. CDR3 amino acids: CAISGPGQGSYEQYF. In DNA, the CDR3 is TGTGCCATCAGTGGCCCGGGACAGGGGTCCTACGAGCAGTACTTC.

V gene TRBV2 combines with J gene TRBJ2-7, with D perhaps matching TRBD1 or TRBD2 (5 bases each). This CDR3 is 12 amino acids long. Trimming cost V 4 bases and J 7 bases, with 11 bases left between them. CDR1 and CDR2 from the germline V gene are SNHLY and FYNNEI. CDR3 bases: TGTGCCAGCAGTGGGGACCAGCAGGAGCAGTACTTC. Translating gives CASSGDQQEQYF. Full variable domain (rest looked up from reference TRBV2 and TRBJ2-7): EPEVTQTPSHQVTQMGQEVILRCVPISNHLYFYWYRQILGQKVEFLVSFYNNEISEKSEIFDDQFSVERPDGSNFTLKIRSTKLEDSAMYFCASSGDQQEQYFGPGTRLTVT.

Ten or more counts support this clonotype. CDR3 bases: TGTGCCAGCGCCAACAGGGGAGGCAGGGGCGGAAACACCATATATTTT. This gives the protein CASANRGGRGGNTIYF. This chain uses TRBV6-1 with TRBJ1-3, with 7 bases fitting TRBD1. V lost 8 bases to trimming and J lost 4 bases; unmatched junction nucleotides: 14. Germline loops: CDR1 MNHNS, CDR2 SASEGT. The CDR3 is 16 amino acids.

Turning to this clonotype: This could be a read error, since a much larger clone is one nucleotide away. The chain uses TRBV20-1 and TRBJ1-1, with 7 bases aligning to TRBD1. CDR3 length equals 18 residues. V lost 3 bases to trimming and J lost 1 base; unmatched junction nucleotides: 17. The germline V gene encodes CDR1 DFQATT and CDR2 SNEGSKA (reference sequence). The CDR3 protein is CSASSPGAAGGANTEAFF. The CDR3 coding sequence is TGCAGTGCTAGCTCCCCGGGGGCGGCAGGGGGAGCGAACACTGAAGCTTTCTTT.

The V call is TRBV6-2 or TRBV6-3, the J call TRBJ2-1; D remains ambiguous. V lost 5 bases to trimming and J lost 0 bases, with 8 bases between them. The CDR3 has 14 residues. The germline gives CDR1 MNHEY, CDR2 SVGEGT. The DNA of the CDR3 is TGTGCCAGCAGTATGCGATACTCCTACAATGAGCAGTTCTTC. Translating it yields CASSMRYSYNEQFF.

Many counts were recorded for this clonotype. The chain links TRBV6-2 or TRBV6-3 to TRBJ2-1; 7 nucleotides match TRBD2. There are 15 residues in the CDR3. Germline values: CDR1 MNHEY, CDR2 SVGEGT. V was clipped by 4 bases and J by 10 bases; unmatched bases: 13. The CDR3 loop is CASSWNSGMVREQFF. CDR3 DNA sequence: TGTGCCAGCAGTTGGAACAGCGGGATGGTAAGGGAGCAGTTCTTC.

This clonotype is a singleton in its sample. A read error may explain this, as a much larger clone is one base away. The chain joins TRBV6-2 or TRBV6-3 to TRBJ1-1; TRBD1 is a possible D gene (5 bases). The CDR3 loop spans 12 amino acids. Germline CDR1 reads MNHEY; CDR2 reads SVGEGT. With 2 bases removed from V and 12 bases from J, the gap between germline ends came to 13 bases. The CDR3 spells CASSYEGVETFF. In DNA form, the CDR3 reads TGTGCCAGCAGTTACGAAGGGGTGGAAACTTTCTTT.

This clonotype was observed at least ten times. The chain couples TRBV6-2 or TRBV6-3 to TRBJ2-7, with D tentatively TRBD1 or TRBD2 (5 bases each). The CDR3 covers 13 residues. The germline CDR1 and CDR2 sequences are MNHEY and SVGEGT. Trimming removed 2 bases at V and 7 bases at J, with 12 bases between. The CDR3: CASSYGGFGEQYF. In nucleotides, the CDR3 is TGTGCCAGCAGTTACGGGGGTTTTGGGGAGCAGTACTTC.

The chain couples TRBV5-1 to TRBJ2-5; 10 bases agree with TRBD2. Trimming cost V 1 base and J 2 bases; bases outside gene matches: 2. The CDR3 is 15 residues long. The germline gives CDR1 SGHRS, CDR2 YFSETQ. Here the CDR3 reads CASSLTSGDQETQYF. The CDR3 DNA is TGCGCCAGCAGCTTGACTAGCGGGGATCAAGAGACCCAGTACTTC.

Many counts were recorded for this clonotype. The chain employs TRBV28 and TRBJ1-1; D might be TRBD1 (5 bases). Germline CDR1 is MDHEN and CDR2 is SYDVKM. The CDR3 is 15 residues long. Trimming pared 5 bases from V and 0 bases from J, leaving 13 bases between. CDR3 sequence (DNA): TGTGCCAGCAGTCAAACTGACAGTATGAACACTGAAGCTTTCTTT. The encoded protein is CASSQTDSMNTEAFF.

This chain links TRBV20-1 with TRBJ2-1; D is tentatively TRBD1 or TRBD2 (5 bases each). The V end was cut by 5 bases, the J end by 9 bases, with 20 bases between. Germline CDR1 is DFQATT and CDR2 is SNEGSKA (reference sequence). There are 14 residues in the CDR3. Written as DNA, the CDR3 is TGCAGTGCTGAAGGGTTCGGGGCCGACAGTGAGCAGTTCTTC. Its translation: CSAEGFGADSEQFF.

About this clonotype: A much larger clone lies one base from this, so it may be a read error. V is TRBV20-1 and J is TRBJ2-5; 12 positions agree with TRBD2. This CDR3 has 14 residues. Germline CDR1 is DFQATT and CDR2 is SNEGSKA (reference sequence). Here the CDR3 DNA reads TGCAGTGCACCGACTAGCGGGAGTAGGGAGACCCATTACTTC. This gives the protein CSAPTSGSRETHYF.

The sample holds a few counts of this clonotype. This rearrangement joins TRBV27 to TRBJ1-5; possibly TRBD1 for D (5 bases). Trimming left V 2 bases short and J 0 bases short, with 14 bases between. The CDR3 loop spans 17 amino acids. Germline V gives CDR1 MNHEY, CDR2 SMNVEV (reference sequence). The chain's CDR3 is CASSLRGAGYSNQPQHF. Written as DNA, the CDR3 is TGTGCCAGCAGTTTACGAGGGGCTGGGTATAGCAATCAGCCCCAGCATTTT.

This clonotype has just one count. A much larger clonotype is one base distant, so this may be a read error. The chain carries TRBV6-6 and TRBJ1-1, with TRBD1 identical over 8 bases. The CDR3 is made up of 14 amino acids. The ends lost 7 bases at V and 6 bases at J; junction bases unmatched: 10. In germline, CDR1 is MNHNY, CDR2 SVGAGI (reference sequence). DNA of the CDR3: TGTGCCAGCATCCAGGACAGGGCCAACTCTGAAGCTTTCTTT. This encodes CASIQDRANSEAFF.